Below are 9 T cell receptor beta chains sequenced from a single sample in a study of T cells in Graves' hyperthyroidism and ophthalmopathy. From RNA transcripts, TCR beta CDR3 regions were amplified. The study used the HTBI primer set for a first-round RT-PCR of the TCR CDR3. TCRdb recomputed calls from the multiplex PCR reads with MiXCR, one row per CDR3 protein. The sample lists hundreds of thousands of distinct CDR3 sequences, over 12% seen once, with 4% to 5.5% in the top ten. The sample was blood. Receptors originate from a woman aged 40 to 49 with Graves' ophthalmopathy.

Details on this clonotype: The germline gene is not matched at one end of the junction; a read error may be the cause. V usage is TRBV4-1 and J usage is TRBJ2-3; maybe TRBD2 (5 bases). Germline V gives CDR1 MGHRA, CDR2 YSYEKL. This CDR3 has 13 amino acids. The CDR3 protein is CASSQPRSGRKNF. The CDR3 bases are TGCGCCAGCAGCCAGCCAAGGAGCGGCCGTAAGAATTTT.

This clonotype was counted many times. The chain carries TRBV5-1 and TRBJ2-1; D is ambiguous. Trimming pared 0 bases from V and 5 bases from J, leaving 12 bases between. In germline, CDR1 is SGHRS, CDR2 YFSETQ. The CDR3 has 15 amino acids. The CDR3 DNA reads TGCGCCAGCAGCTTGGGGCCTACGCCCAACAATGAGCAGTTCTTC. It encodes CASSLGPTPNNEQFF.

This clonotype has a count of ten or more. The CDR3 loop reads CASSQEQSSGNTIYF. In DNA, the CDR3 is TGTGCCAGCAGCCAAGAACAGAGCTCTGGAAACACCATATATTTT. The chain links TRBV4-2 to TRBJ1-3; the D is unclear. The CDR3 spans 15 residues. The germline CDR1 and CDR2 sequences are LGHNA and YNFKEQ. V lost 0 bases to trimming and J lost 0 bases, with 6 bases between them.

This clonotype appeared many times. The chain couples TRBV4-1 to TRBJ2-7; D remains unclear. Deletions cut 1 base from V and 5 bases from J, with 12 bases between. This CDR3 is 14 amino acids long. Germline CDR1 MGHRA, CDR2 YSYEKL. The CDR3 is CASSQVRAPHEQYF. Here the CDR3 DNA reads TGCGCCAGCAGCCAAGTCCGGGCTCCACACGAGCAGTACTTC.

The V call is TRBV11-3, the J call TRBJ1-2; D gene unclear. V dropped 1 base and J dropped 9 bases, with 6 bases sitting between them. Germline V gene lookup returns CDR1 SGHNT and CDR2 YENEEA. The CDR3 is made up of 11 amino acids. CDR3 region: CASSLGSRYTF. CDR3 sequence (DNA): TGTGCCAGCAGCTTAGGTTCGCGCTACACCTTC.

This clonotype was observed at least ten times. The rearrangement uses TRBV29-1 and TRBJ1-2; possibly TRBD1 for D (6 bases). CDR1 and CDR2 (germline): SQVTM, ANQGSEA. The CDR3 loop spans 11 amino acids. V was shortened by 7 bases and J by 13 bases, with 19 bases between the two germline ends. CDR3 DNA: TGCAGCGCGTCCGGGACACCGCCTATCACCTTC. Protein sequence: CSASGTPPITF.

This clonotype showed up many times. V gene TRBV6-1 combines with J gene TRBJ1-5; D is undetermined. Germline V gene data show CDR1 as MNHNS and CDR2 as SASEGT. CDR3 size: 14 residues. The ends were cut back, 5 bases at V and 1 base at J, with 9 bases in the middle. CDR3 nucleotide sequence: TGTGCCAGCAGTCCTTTAATGAGCAATCAGCCCCAGCATTTT. Translation: CASSPLMSNQPQHF.

This clonotype occurred many times. The chain uses TRBV25-1 and TRBJ1-5; D is possibly TRBD1 (5 bases). The CDR3 is 14 residues long. V gave up 4 bases and J gave up 4 bases, with 11 bases separating them. CDR1 and CDR2 (germline): MGHDK, SYGVNS. CDR3 nucleotides: TGTGCCAGCAGTGCCGGGACTGTGAATCAGCCCCAGCATTTT. It codes for CASSAGTVNQPQHF.

This clonotype was picked up many times. This chain uses TRBV5-1 with TRBJ1-1; 7 bases map to TRBD1. Germline V gives CDR1 SGHRS, CDR2 YFSETQ. J gave up 6 bases and V 4 bases, and 12 bases lay outside the gene matches. The CDR3 totals 15 residues. The CDR3 protein is CASSPRGPVFAEAFF. The CDR3 coding sequence is TGCGCCAGCAGCCCTAGGGGGCCTGTGTTCGCTGAAGCTTTCTTT.